A selection of T cell receptor beta chains follows, all from one sample in a study of identical twins. TCRdb recomputed calls from the 5' RACE reads with MiXCR, one row per CDR3 protein. Of around 570,000 distinct CDR3 sequences detected, roughly 9.5% appear once; the ten largest clones hold 2.5% to 3.5%. This sample also appeared in a second study, on yellow fever vaccine responses in identical twins.

The source material was PBMCs. These receptors were obtained from a woman between 18 and 29 years old in good health. Each CDR3 is given with its conserved first and last residue. A D gene is named only where the DNA matches it firmly. Expanded clones get a size class; other rows say once, few or many, or leave the size out.

V	J	size	D	DNA	CDR3
TRBV3-1	TRBJ2-1	many	NA	TGTGCCAGCAGCCAAGACTTCGTAGCAAATGAGCAGTTCTTC	CASSQDFVANEQFF
TRBV21-1	TRBJ2-4	few	NA	TGTGCCAGCAGCAAAGGTGGGGTAGATACGTTAGCCAAAAACATTCAGTACTTC	CASSKGGVDTLAKNIQYF
TRBV2	TRBJ2-1	NA	TRBD2	TGTGCCAGCAGTGGCGGGACTAGCGTGAGCTCCTACAATGAGCAGTTCTTC	CASSGGTSVSSYNEQFF
TRBV7-2	TRBJ2-1	few	TRBD2	TGTGCCAGCAGCCCTCTAGCGGGGTCTTGGGATGAGCAGTTCTTC	CASSPLAGSWDEQFF
TRBV25-1	TRBJ2-3	few	TRBD2	TGTGCCAGCAGTCCTAAGGGGAGGGGACCAGATACGCAGTATTTT	CASSPKGRGPDTQYF
TRBV28	TRBJ2-7	few	TRBD1	TGTGCCAGCAGTATATGGACAGGGGCCGGGGTGAGCGAGCAGTACTTC	CASSIWTGAGVSEQYF
TRBV9	TRBJ2-1	many	NA	TGTGCCAGCAGCCCTGATATGGGCTACAATGAGCAGTTCTTC	CASSPDMGYNEQFF
TRBV2	TRBJ2-7	many	NA	TGTGCCAGCAGTGAAGCCGGACAACTGTACGAGCAGTACTTC	CASSEAGQLYEQYF
TRBV28	TRBJ2-7	many	TRBD2	TGTGCCAGCAGCCTAGCGGGGGGCGACTCCTACGAGCAGTACTTC	CASSLAGGDSYEQYF
TRBV12-3/TRBV12-4	TRBJ2-1	NA	NA	TGTGCCAGCAGCCGCTTTTTATCCCCCTTAGGGAATGAGCAGTTCTTC	CASSRFLSPLGNEQFF
TRBV3-1	TRBJ2-7	many	NA	TGTGCCAGCAGCCAGTTTAAGGCCAGGGCCTACGAGCAGTACTTC	CASSQFKARAYEQYF
TRBV29-1	TRBJ2-1	many	NA	TGCAGCGTACTAGGCAATGAGCAGTTCTTC	CSVLGNEQFF
TRBV21-1	TRBJ2-3	many	NA	TGTGCCAGCAGCAAAGATTGGCGGGGAGGGGAAGCTCGAGTCACAGATACGCAGTATTTT	CASSKDWRGGEARVTDTQYF
TRBV6-2/TRBV6-3	TRBJ2-1	NA	NA	TGTGCCAGCACCATGGAGTTGAACAATGAGCAGTTCTTC	CASTMELNNEQFF
TRBV28	TRBJ2-7	few	NA	TGTGCCAGCAGTCCCGCCGGGACTTCCACCTACGAGCAGTACTTC	CASSPAGTSTYEQYF
TRBV4-3	TRBJ2-1	NA	NA	TGCGCCAGCAGCCAAGTGGGGCTAGCGAGACACAATGAGCAGTTCTTC	CASSQVGLARHNEQFF
TRBV6-5	TRBJ2-5	NA	TRBD1	TGTGCCAGCAGTTACTCTATGGAGATTTGGGGACAGGAGACCCAGTACTTC	CASSYSMEIWGQETQYF
TRBV7-9	TRBJ2-7	NA	NA	TGTGCCAGCACTATAGAGGCTGGCGAGCAGTACTTC	CASTIEAGEQYF
TRBV4-3	TRBJ1-1	NA	NA	TGCGCCAGCAGCCAAGATCCACGGGTGAACACTGAAGCTTTCTTT	CASSQDPRVNTEAFF
TRBV7-6	TRBJ2-7	many	TRBD1	TGTGCCAGCAGCATAGGGACAGCTGGGGAGCAGTACTTC	CASSIGTAGEQYF
TRBV5-1	TRBJ1-2	many	NA	TGCGCCAGCAGCTTAACCCGGGACACCTACTATGGCTACACCTTC	CASSLTRDTYYGYTF
TRBV7-9	TRBJ2-7	NA	TRBD2	TGTGCCAGCAGCTTAGGACTAGCGAGTTCCTACGAGCAGTACTTC	CASSLGLASSYEQYF
TRBV14	TRBJ2-7	NA	NA	TGTGCCAGCAGCCAAGAATTAACCCGGGGAACCTACGAGCAGTACTTC	CASSQELTRGTYEQYF
TRBV21-1	TRBJ2-1	NA	NA	TGTGCCAGCAGCGAAAAGCGGGGGTGGTTTGAGCAGTTCTTC	CASSEKRGWFEQFF
TRBV6-2/TRBV6-3	TRBJ2-7	many	TRBD2	TGTGCCAGCAGAGGACTAGCGTACTACGAGCAGTACTTC	CASRGLAYYEQYF
TRBV5-1	TRBJ2-5	NA	TRBD2	TGCGCCAGCAGCTATGGGACTAGACAAGAGACCCAGTACTTC	CASSYGTRQETQYF
TRBV3-1	TRBJ2-1	few	NA	TGTGCCAGCAGCCAAGAACCGGCTAGCTCATACAATGAGCAGTTCTTC	CASSQEPASSYNEQFF
TRBV29-1	TRBJ1-2	many	TRBD1	TGCAGCGTTGTGGTTGACAGGGGCGTTCCTGACCGAGGCTACACCTTC	CSVVVDRGVPDRGYTF
TRBV7-2	TRBJ1-5	few	TRBD1	TGTGCCAGCAGCTTAGGGGGGACAGCCAATCAGCCCCAGCATTTT	CASSLGGTANQPQHF
TRBV7-2	TRBJ2-3	NA	TRBD1	TGTGCCAGCAGCTTAGGAGCCAGGGGGCAGACAGATACGCAGTATTTT	CASSLGARGQTDTQYF
TRBV20-1	TRBJ2-5	NA	NA	TGCAGTGCTCCCTCTCCGCCAGAAATGGAGACCCAGTACTTC	CSAPSPPEMETQYF
TRBV20-1	TRBJ2-5	few	NA	TGCAGTGCTAGAGATGAATTATCCCAAGAGACCCAGTACTTC	CSARDELSQETQYF
TRBV7-8	TRBJ2-1	NA	NA	TGTGCCAGCAGCCAGGGGATACAAAGCGGGGAGCAGTTCTTC	CASSQGIQSGEQFF
TRBV6-5	TRBJ1-4	few	TRBD1	TGTGCCAGCAGTTTCCACGGACAGGGAGGGGGAACTAATGAAAAACTGTTTTTT	CASSFHGQGGGTNEKLFF
TRBV27	TRBJ2-7	few	NA	TGTGCCAGCAGTCTTAGAGGTCATACCTACGAGCAGTACTTC	CASSLRGHTYEQYF
TRBV27	TRBJ1-2	many	TRBD1	TGTGCCAGCAGTCTGACAGGGTTTGATGGCTACACCTTC	CASSLTGFDGYTF
TRBV29-1	TRBJ2-2	NA	NA	TGCAGCGTTGAAGATCTAGAGGCTAGCGAAGGGGAGCTGTTTTTT	CSVEDLEASEGELFF
TRBV12-3/TRBV12-4	TRBJ2-1	many	NA	TGTGCCAGCAGTACCCCGAGGGCCCCCCAGTTCTTC	CASSTPRAPQFF
TRBV12-3/TRBV12-4	TRBJ1-4	NA	NA	TGTGCCAGCAGTCTGCGACGGGCAACTAATGAAAAACTGTTTTTT	CASSLRRATNEKLFF
TRBV29-1	TRBJ1-2	NA	NA	TGCAGCGTTGAAACGAGGGGCGGCTACACCTTC	CSVETRGGYTF
TRBV15	TRBJ1-2	few	NA	TGTGCCACCAGCAGACGCTGGGGGTACAGAACTGCTAACTATGGCTACACCTTC	CATSRRWGYRTANYGYTF
TRBV28	TRBJ2-1	NA	NA	TGTGCCAGCAGTTTAAGGTTGGGTAATGAGCAGTTCTTC	CASSLRLGNEQFF
TRBV5-1	TRBJ2-7	few	NA	TGCGCCAGCAGCTTGGTCCCACAGGGAATATACGAGCAGTACTTC	CASSLVPQGIYEQYF
TRBV18	TRBJ2-1	NA	NA	TGTGCCAGCTCACCAATTGACAATGAGCAGTTCTTC	CASSPIDNEQFF
TRBV29-1	TRBJ2-1	few	NA	TGCAGCGTTGAAGGCCCTACACAGGGATACAATGAGCAGTTCTTC	CSVEGPTQGYNEQFF
TRBV2	TRBJ2-4	few	NA	TGTGCCAGTGACCAGGGGGGAGCCAAAAACATTCAGTACTTC	CASDQGGAKNIQYF
TRBV13	TRBJ1-2	few	TRBD1	TGTGCCAGCGAAATAACAGGGGCGGGCGGCTACACCTTC	CASEITGAGGYTF
TRBV7-2	TRBJ2-7	many	TRBD2	TGTGCCAGCCGTGGGACTAGCGGTTCCTACGAGCAGTACTTC	CASRGTSGSYEQYF
TRBV20-1	TRBJ2-3	few	NA	TGCAGTGGAGTAGTGGACGGGGGAGGTACAGATACGCAGTATTTT	CSGVVDGGGTDTQYF
TRBV27	TRBJ1-5	NA	NA	TGTGCCAGCAGTTGGAGGTATGGGAGCAATCAGCCCCAGCATTTT	CASSWRYGSNQPQHF